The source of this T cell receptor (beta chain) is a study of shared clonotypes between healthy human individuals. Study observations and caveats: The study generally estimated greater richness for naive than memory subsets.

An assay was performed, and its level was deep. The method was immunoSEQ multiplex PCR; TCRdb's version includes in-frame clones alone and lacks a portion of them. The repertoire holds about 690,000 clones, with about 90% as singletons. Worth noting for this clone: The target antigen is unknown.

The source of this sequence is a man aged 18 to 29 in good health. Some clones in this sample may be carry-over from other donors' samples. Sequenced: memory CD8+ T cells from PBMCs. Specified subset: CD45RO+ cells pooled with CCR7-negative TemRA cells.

The CDR3 reads CASSHRTSGSLGEQFF. The CDR3 region has the DNA TGTGCCAGCAGCCATCGGACTAGCGGGAGCTTGGGTGAGCAGTTCTTC. The V call is TRBV7-9, the J call TRBJ2-1; 13 bases are shared with TRBD2. The CDR3 loop spans 16 amino acids. Germline loops: CDR1 SEHNR, CDR2 FQNEAQ (reference sequence). V was pared by 5 bases and J by 9 bases, with 10 bases of the junction left unmatched.